This passage covers 15 T cell receptor beta chains from one sample sequenced in a study of CD39 and CD103 CD8 tumor-infiltrating T cells. TCRdb's table, derived via immunoSEQ multiplex PCR, lists solely in-frame clones and lacks some. The sample contains 1,800 or so clones, nearly 75% of which appear only once. Specimen: CD39- CD103- CD8+ T cells sorted from the tumor. Stated subset: CD103-CD39- double-negative CD45RA- CD8 T cells. Source of these receptors: a human donor with head and neck squamous cell carcinoma.

This chain joins TRBV7-3 and TRBJ1-2; tentative D call: TRBD1 (6 bases). Trimming took off 3 bases at V and 4 bases at J, with 12 bases between the two ends. The CDR3 consists of 14 residues. Germline CDR1 reads SGHTA; CDR2 reads FQGTGA. In DNA form, the CDR3 reads TGTGCCAGCAGCTTTGGGGGCTCGGGCTATGGCTACACCTTC. It encodes CASSFGGSGYGYTF.

CDR3 sequence (DNA): TGTGCCAGCAGTGAAATACCCGGGGAGCTGTTTTTT. This encodes CASSEIPGELFF. The chain joins TRBV2 to TRBJ2-2; D is uncertain. Germline V gene sequence: CDR1 SNHLY, CDR2 FYNNEI. V lost 2 bases and J lost 6, with 4 bases in between. The CDR3 covers 12 residues.

This rearrangement joins TRBV15 to TRBJ2-1, with D perhaps matching TRBD1 or TRBD2 (5 bases each). V shed 5 bases and J shed 2 bases, with 19 bases lying between them. Per the germline V gene, CDR1 is LNHNV and CDR2 is YYDKDF (reference sequence). This CDR3 is 17 amino acids long. The CDR3, as DNA: TGTGCCACCAGCGGGACCCACAACCTAGGGGCCTACAATGAGCAGTTCTTC. Translated: CATSGTHNLGAYNEQFF.

This clone was counted between two and nine times. The chain carries TRBV4-3 and TRBJ1-2, with TRBD1 identical over 11 bases. CDR1 and CDR2 from the germline V gene are LGHNA and YSLEER. The CDR3 loop spans 19 amino acids. With V trimmed by 3 bases and J by 6 bases, 18 bases remained unmatched. The DNA for the CDR3 is TGCGCCAGCAGCCAGTGGCATCGGGACAGGGGGGGCGTTGAGGATGGCTACACCTTC. Its translation is CASSQWHRDRGGVEDGYTF.

This chain connects TRBV28 to TRBJ2-5; 8 positions agree with TRBD1. The tail of the sequence fits TRBJ2-7 better, so the J call may be wrong. Germline CDR1 MDHEN, CDR2 SYDVKM. This CDR3 region has 22 residues. CDR3 DNA: TGTGCCAGCAGGCCCTCAGGGGGCGCTTTTCTTTTCCCTCTTAATGGGATTCACGAGCAGTACTTC. As protein: CASRPSGGAFLFPLNGIHEQYF.

This chain links TRBV19 with TRBJ1-1; 12 bases agree with TRBD1. Germline V gene sequence: CDR1 LNHDA, CDR2 SQIVND (reference sequence). The CDR3 has 21 amino acids. Germline trimming cut 3 bases from V and 4 bases from J; bases unmatched to any gene: 21. The CDR3 DNA follows: TGTGCCAGTAGTATTCTTACCGGGACAGGGGGCTTCACTTTCACCCTCACTGAAGCTTTCTTT. It translates to CASSILTGTGGFTFTLTEAFF. The full variable domain, its missing parts supplied by reference TRBV19 and TRBJ1-1, is DGGITQSPKYLFRKEGQNVTLSCEQNLNHDAMYWYRQDPGQGLRLIYYSQIVNDFQKGDIAEGYSVSREKKESFPLTVTSAQKNPTAFYLCASSILTGTGGFTFTLTEAFFGQGTRLTVV.

The chain joins TRBV5-6 to TRBJ1-2; D gene unclear. Germline V gene data show CDR1 as SGHDT and CDR2 as YYEEEE. Trimming pared 6 bases from V and 5 bases from J, leaving 11 bases between. This CDR3 is 12 amino acids long. In DNA, the CDR3 is TGTGCCAGCACCGAAGTAGGGTATGGCTACACCTTC. Its protein product is CASTEVGYGYTF.

The sample holds one count of this clone. The chain uses TRBV6-5 and TRBJ1-1, with a tentative D call TRBD1 (6 bases). In germline, CDR1 is MNHEY, CDR2 SVGAGI. Trimming took 6 bases from V and 5 from J, leaving 16 bases between them. The CDR3 sequence is 14 residues long. CDR3 DNA: TGTGCCAGCAGCGGGTTAGGGGGGCGTACTGAAGCTTTCTTT. This codes for CASSGLGGRTEAFF.

This chain joins TRBV21-1 and TRBJ1-6. TRBV21-1 is described as a pseudogene. CDR3 size: 18 residues. Written as DNA, the CDR3 is TGTGCCAGCAGGGAGTGGCTAGCTACACATACACATAATTCACCCCTCCACTTT. The encoded protein is CASREWLATHTHNSPLHF.

The J gene is TRBJ2-1, the V gene TRBV18, with D tentatively TRBD1 or TRBD2 (5 bases each). Germline V gene lookup returns CDR1 KGHSH and CDR2 LQKENI. The CDR3 has 14 amino acids. The V end was cut by 6 bases, the J end by 5 bases, with 14 bases between. This CDR3 reads CASSSVGTDNEQFF. For the CDR3, the DNA is TGTGCCAGCTCCAGCGTTGGGACGGACAATGAGCAGTTCTTC. The variable domain in full, completed from reference TRBV18 and TRBJ2-1, reads NAGVMQNPRHLVRRRGQEARLRCSPMKGHSHVYWYRQLPEEGLKFMVYLQKENIIDESGMPKERFSAEFPKEGPSILRIQQVVRGDSAAYFCASSSVGTDNEQFFGPGTRLTVL.

The rearrangement uses TRBV19 and TRBJ1-1; no reliable D call. The CDR3 has 11 amino acids. The V gene lost 10 bases and the J gene lost 6 bases, with 12 bases spanning the gap. Germline V gene data show CDR1 as LNHDA and CDR2 as SQIVND (reference sequence). The CDR3 nucleotides read TGTGCCACAGCCTATGTGGCTGAAGCTTTCTTT. It encodes CATAYVAEAFF.

The chain combines TRBV30 with TRBJ2-5; a possible D gene is TRBD1 (7 bases). The V gene's germline CDR1 is GTSNPN and CDR2 SVGIG (reference sequence). V lost 3 bases and J lost 4, with 15 bases in between. CDR3 length equals 14 residues. The CDR3: CAWSGRGVTETQYF. DNA of the CDR3: TGTGCCTGGAGCGGCAGGGGGGTCACAGAGACCCAGTACTTC.

The chain is built from TRBV9 and TRBJ2-1; 9 bases map to TRBD2. The germline V gene has CDR1 SGDLS and CDR2 YYNGEE. Losses at the gene ends were 4 bases for V and 7 bases for J; bases not matched to a gene: 15. The CDR3 consists of 17 residues. The DNA of the CDR3 is TGTGCCAGCAGCATCCCTAGACTAGCGGCGACCCCGAATGAGCAGTTCTTC. Its translation: CASSIPRLAATPNEQFF.

This sequence joins TRBV7-4 and TRBJ1-5, with no clear D. The CDR3 runs 12 residues. Germline loops: CDR1 SGHVT, CDR2 SQSDAQ. V lost 3 bases and J 9 bases, leaving 9 bases between the germline ends. The CDR3 protein is CASSFTVRPQHF. In DNA form, the CDR3 reads TGTGCCAGCAGCTTTACAGTAAGGCCCCAGCATTTT.

The V and J genes are TRBV30 and TRBJ1-6; D possibly corresponds to TRBD1 (6 bases). V was pared by 2 bases and J by 8 bases, with 16 bases between. The CDR3 extends over 15 amino acids. In germline, CDR1 is GTSNPN, CDR2 SVGIG (reference sequence). The CDR3 sequence: CAWSTPDSDYSPLHF. In DNA form, the CDR3 reads TGTGCCTGGAGTACACCGGACAGTGACTATTCACCCCTCCACTTT.